The 32 T cell receptor beta chains given below trace back to one sample, sequenced in a study of CD8 T cells in ankylosing spondylitis (dated by TCRdb to the late 2010s). The library was built by means of 5' RACE. TCRdb shows the sequencer as Illumina HiSeq 2500. In-frame beta chains were kept once TCRdb had trimmed the public reads at Q25 with fastp and called clones with MiXCR. Each record represents a unique CDR3 protein, reported with the most common genes and DNA among its rows. This sample has hundreds of thousands of distinct CDR3 sequences in its table, and 30% to 35% of those were observed once. In total, the top ten clones hold roughly 4% of the sample. The sequenced sample was blood, either unsorted or a sorted T cell fraction (not recorded which). The receptors shown here come from a male donor with ankylosing spondylitis or in good health (not recorded which).

V and J are TRBV6-5 and TRBJ1-1; 9 bases fit TRBD1. This CDR3 is 16 amino acids long. Germline lookup yields CDR1 MNHEY and CDR2 SVGAGI. V was pared by 0 bases and J by 5 bases, with 7 bases of the junction left unmatched. CDR3 bases: TGTGCCAGCAGTTACTCGGGACAGGGTTATGAGACTGAAGCTTTCTTT. This translates into CASSYSGQGYETEAFF.

This clonotype was observed a few times. J is TRBJ2-3 and V is TRBV15; tentatively, D is TRBD1 (6 bases). CDR1 and CDR2 (germline): LNHNV, YYDKDF (reference sequence). The CDR3 totals 16 residues. Trimming pared 4 bases from V and 6 bases from J, leaving 20 bases between. The CDR3 sequence: CATSNLGWADRDTQYF. CDR3 DNA sequence: TGTGCCACCAGCAACCTCGGATGGGCAGACAGGGATACGCAGTATTTT.

This clonotype occurred a few times. The chain uses TRBV12-3 or TRBV12-4 and TRBJ1-5; D call uncertain. This CDR3 has 14 residues. Trimming shortened V by 6 bases and J by 0 bases, and 9 bases separated the two germline ends. The CDR3 DNA reads TGTGCCAGCAGGGTCGGCGGTAGCAATCAGCCCCAGCATTTT. This translates into CASRVGGSNQPQHF.

This clonotype was counted only a few times. V usage is TRBV12-3 or TRBV12-4 and J usage is TRBJ2-5, with D hard to call. The V end lost 5 bases, the J end lost 1 base, and 14 bases lay between the germline ends. This CDR3 is built from 15 residues. The CDR3: CASSHPTQTQETQYF. DNA of the CDR3: TGTGCCAGCAGTCACCCGACTCAGACCCAAGAGACCCAGTACTTC.

This clonotype is a singleton in its sample. V usage is TRBV7-8 and J usage is TRBJ2-7; D possibly corresponds to TRBD1 (6 bases). V gave up 6 bases and J gave up 1 base, with 16 bases separating them. Germline V gene lookup returns CDR1 SGHVS and CDR2 FQNEAQ. The CDR3 consists of 15 residues. The CDR3, as DNA: TGTGCCAGCAGTTCTTCCCGGGACACTTCCTACGAGCAGTACTTC. This codes for CASSSSRDTSYEQYF.

The chain has TRBV10-3 and TRBJ2-5; either TRBD1 or TRBD2 may fit D (5 bases each). The germline gives CDR1 ENHRY, CDR2 SYGVKD. With 7 bases removed from V and 5 bases from J, the gap between germline ends came to 17 bases. This CDR3 spans 14 amino acids. The CDR3 nucleotides read TGTGCCATCAACCCGACAGAGGGCAGGGAGACCCAGTACTTC. Protein product: CAINPTEGRETQYF.

The CDR3 nucleotides read TGCGCCAGCAGCCCCACGGGGGGCCGATACAATGAGCAGTTCTTC. The encoded protein is CASSPTGGRYNEQFF. The chain recombines TRBV5-1 with TRBJ2-1; weak D call: TRBD2 (7 bases). Trimming left V 4 bases short and J 4 bases short, with 15 bases between. Germline assignment: CDR1 SGHRS and CDR2 YFSETQ. The CDR3 totals 15 residues.

This clonotype has a handful of counts. This chain connects TRBV15 to TRBJ2-4; TRBD1 agrees at 8 bases. CDR1 and CDR2 (germline): LNHNV, YYDKDF (reference sequence). The V gene end was trimmed by 2 bases and the J gene end by 9 bases; junction bases not matched to a gene: 9. The CDR3 is 15 residues long. For the CDR3, the DNA is TGTGCCACCAGCAGACAAGCAGACAGGGGTGGCATTCAGTACTTC. Translated: CATSRQADRGGIQYF.

This clonotype was recorded a few times. This sequence joins TRBV20-1 and TRBJ2-4; D gene uncertain. Germline CDR1 and CDR2: DFQATT and SNEGSKA (reference sequence). Trimming stripped 6 bases from V and 8 bases from J, with 14 bases between. The CDR3 is 12 amino acids. CDR3 nucleotides: TGCAGTGCAACTCCGCCGAATGACATTCAGTACTTC. Encoded protein: CSATPPNDIQYF.

As for this clonotype: The junction departs from the called germline gene at one end, perhaps through a read error. This chain connects TRBV20-1 to TRBJ2-7; D is possibly TRBD2 (6 bases). The CDR3 extends over 11 amino acids. Germline V gene data show CDR1 as DFQATT and CDR2 as SNEGSKA (reference sequence). CDR3 sequence (DNA): TGCAGTGCTAGTCTCCCCGCGGGGATACACTTC. It specifies CSASLPAGIHF.

The sample holds a few counts of this clonotype. CDR3 bases: TGTGCCAGCAGCCAAGAGGAGGGTCGAGACACTGAAGCTTTCTTT. Translating it yields CASSQEEGRDTEAFF. The V call is TRBV4-2, the J call TRBJ1-1; D not resolved. V lost 0 bases to trimming and J lost 3 bases, with 11 bases between them. The CDR3 consists of 15 residues. The V gene's germline CDR1 is LGHNA and CDR2 YNFKEQ.

The chain uses TRBV10-3 and TRBJ2-3; possibly TRBD2 for D (5 bases). V was pared by 3 bases and J by 2 bases, with 9 bases between. This CDR3 is 14 amino acids long. Germline-derived CDR1 and CDR2 are ENHRY and SYGVKD. CDR3 coding DNA: TGTGCCATCAGTGATGTACGGGACACAGATACGCAGTATTTT. Protein product: CAISDVRDTDTQYF.

CDR3: CASSRIAAGGPEAFF. The CDR3 nucleotides read TGTGCCAGCAGCCGAATCGCCGCGGGTGGGCCTGAAGCTTTCTTT. V usage is TRBV7-9 and J usage is TRBJ1-1; the D is unclear. Trimming took off 5 bases at V and 6 bases at J, with 19 bases between the two ends. The V gene's germline CDR1 is SEHNR and CDR2 FQNEAQ (reference sequence). The CDR3 extends over 15 amino acids. Drawing the rest from reference TRBV7-9 and TRBJ1-1, the complete variable domain is DTGVSQNPRHKITKRGQNVTFRCDPISEHNRLYWYRQTLGQGPEFLTYFQNEAQLEKSRLLSDRFSAERPKGSFSTLEIQRTEQGDSAMYLCASSRIAAGGPEAFFGQGTRLTVV.

The chain uses TRBV20-1 and TRBJ1-5; D call uncertain. The length of the CDR3 is 13 residues. V lost 3 bases to trimming and J lost 0 bases, with 6 bases between them. CDR1 is DFQATT, CDR2 SNEGSKA, per germline (reference sequence). CDR3 loop: CSASAYSNQPQHF. The DNA of the CDR3 is TGCAGTGCTAGCGCCTATAGCAATCAGCCCCAGCATTTT.

This clonotype was seen a few times. The chain couples TRBV27 to TRBJ2-7; D is possibly TRBD2 (6 bases). CDR3 length: 15 residues. The V end lost 5 bases, the J end lost 6 bases, and 20 bases lay between the germline ends. Germline V CDR1 and CDR2: MNHEY, SMNVEV (reference sequence). The CDR3 bases are TGTGCCAGCAGTAGGCGGGGAACAGACGCATTCGAGCAGTACTTC. Protein: CASSRRGTDAFEQYF.

With respect to this clonotype: A much larger clone sits a single nucleotide away, making a read error possible. This chain uses TRBV20-1 with TRBJ2-7, with TRBD1 identical over 9 bases. CDR3 length: 12 amino acids. V gave up 5 bases and J gave up 7 bases; unmatched junction bases: 6. Germline values: CDR1 DFQATT, CDR2 SNEGSKA (reference sequence). CDR3 loop: CSAGGTGWEQYF. The DNA for the CDR3 is TGCAGTGCTGGGGGGACAGGGTGGGAGCAGTACTTC.

The rearrangement joins TRBV20-1 to TRBJ1-6; the D is unclear. Germline V gene lookup returns CDR1 DFQATT and CDR2 SNEGSKA (reference sequence). Trimming took 0 bases from V and 9 from J, leaving 12 bases between them. This CDR3 has 14 amino acids. The CDR3 DNA is TGCAGTGCTAGAGAACAGATTCTCGGTTCACCCCTCCACTTT. It codes for CSAREQILGSPLHF.

V gene TRBV15 combines with J gene TRBJ2-7; D is perhaps TRBD2 (5 bases). Germline CDR1 reads LNHNV; CDR2 reads YYDKDF (reference sequence). The germline V and J ends were trimmed by 1 base and 7 bases, with 11 bases remaining between them. The length of the CDR3 is 13 residues. CDR3 sequence reads: CATSRGTGMEQYF. The CDR3, as DNA: TGTGCCACCAGCAGAGGGACTGGCATGGAGCAGTACTTC.

This clonotype showed up just a few times. The chain is built from TRBV29-1 and TRBJ2-1, with D possibly being TRBD2 (7 bases). The ends were cut back, 6 bases at V and 8 bases at J, with 17 bases in the middle. There are 13 residues in the CDR3. CDR1 is SQVTM and CDR2 is ANQGSEA in the germline V gene. This CDR3 reads CSVKGGARDEQFF. CDR3 in DNA: TGCAGCGTAAAAGGGGGGGCTCGGGATGAGCAGTTCTTC.

There are a few counts of this clonotype. V is TRBV6-1 and J is TRBJ2-7; 8 bases agree with TRBD1. The V gene end was trimmed by 7 bases and the J gene end by 0 bases; junction bases not matched to a gene: 2. Germline V gene lookup returns CDR1 MNHNS and CDR2 SASEGT. There are 13 residues in the CDR3. The CDR3: CASTDRVSYEQYF. The DNA of the CDR3 is TGTGCCAGCACGGACAGGGTCTCCTACGAGCAGTACTTC.

The chain combines TRBV5-1 with TRBJ2-2; no firm D call. Germline-derived CDR1 and CDR2 are SGHRS and YFSETQ. With 4 bases removed from V and 4 bases from J, the gap between germline ends came to 11 bases. The CDR3 is made up of 14 amino acids. The CDR3 DNA follows: TGCGCCAGCAGCATCGGATCGGGCACCGGGGAGCTGTTTTTT. It is translated as CASSIGSGTGELFF.

The chain combines TRBV11-1 with TRBJ2-3, with 7 bases fitting TRBD2. Germline V lookup: CDR1 SGHAT, CDR2 FQDESV (reference sequence). This CDR3 is built from 15 residues. Unmatched junction bases numbered 10, after V lost 6 bases and J lost 4 bases. CDR3 sequence (DNA): TGTGCCAGCAGGCCCACTAGCGAAGCCGCAGATACGCAGTATTTT. Translated: CASRPTSEAADTQYF.

This chain connects TRBV10-2 to TRBJ1-5; TRBD1 might be the D (6 bases). The CDR3 runs 13 residues. CDR1 and CDR2 from the germline V gene are WSHSY and SAAADI. The ends were cut back, 2 bases at V and 7 bases at J, with 9 bases in the middle. This chain's CDR3 is CASSEGRGQPQHF. The CDR3 DNA reads TGCGCCAGCAGTGAGGGTAGGGGGCAGCCCCAGCATTTT.

V gene TRBV24-1 combines with J gene TRBJ2-3; the D gene is possibly TRBD1 (5 bases). Looked up from germline, CDR1 is KGHDR and CDR2 is SFDVKD. V was pared by 7 bases and J by 3 bases, with 16 bases between. The CDR3 consists of 15 residues. The CDR3 here is CATRTTGEGTDTQYF. The DNA of the CDR3 is TGTGCCACCAGGACCACAGGAGAAGGGACAGATACGCAGTATTTT.

The J gene is TRBJ2-5, the V gene TRBV20-1; 7 nucleotides agree with TRBD2. CDR1 is DFQATT, CDR2 SNEGSKA, per germline (reference sequence). Germline trimming cut 3 bases from V and 1 base from J; bases unmatched to any gene: 11. The CDR3 totals 16 residues. The CDR3 spells CSARGRTGGIQETQYF. DNA for the CDR3: TGCAGTGCTAGGGGTCGTACCGGGGGGATCCAAGAGACCCAGTACTTC.

This chain links TRBV12-3 or TRBV12-4 with TRBJ2-3; 7 bases map to TRBD1. V was pared by 4 bases and J by 3 bases, with 10 bases of the junction left unmatched. This CDR3 is 16 amino acids long. The CDR3 nucleotides are TGTGCCAGCAGTTCCCCCCGACAGGGACGGACAGATACGCAGTATTTT. The encoded protein is CASSSPRQGRTDTQYF.

This clonotype was counted only a few times. The J gene is TRBJ2-1, the V gene TRBV7-2, with 11 nucleotides matching TRBD2. Trimming cost V 2 bases and J 2 bases; bases outside gene matches: 5. The CDR3 length is 17 residues. CDR1 is SGHTA and CDR2 is FQGNSA in the germline V gene. This CDR3 is CASSLLLAGGAYNEQFF. The CDR3 DNA sequence: TGTGCCAGCAGCTTACTCCTAGCGGGGGGTGCCTACAATGAGCAGTTCTTC.

This clonotype came up a few times. V and J are TRBV29-1 and TRBJ2-5, with D unresolved. The V and J ends lost 7 bases and 1 base respectively, with 13 bases between them. Germline V lookup: CDR1 SQVTM, CDR2 ANQGSEA. This CDR3 region has 13 residues. The CDR3 region has the DNA TGCAGCGCAGTCCCGGCATTCCAAGAGACCCAGTACTTC. It yields the protein CSAVPAFQETQYF.

This clonotype was found many times. This sequence joins TRBV20-1 and TRBJ1-1, with a tentative D call TRBD1 (5 bases). Germline CDR1 reads DFQATT; CDR2 reads SNEGSKA (reference sequence). Trimming took off 5 bases at V and 3 bases at J, with 13 bases between the two ends. The CDR3 spans 13 residues. CDR3 loop: CSARQSADTEAFF. The DNA for the CDR3 is TGCAGTGCTCGACAGTCTGCGGACACTGAAGCTTTCTTT.

The chain links TRBV20-1 to TRBJ2-3; TRBD2 matches 9 bases. J lost 3 bases, V lost 6 bases, and 7 bases had no gene match. This CDR3 is 14 amino acids long. Germline lookup yields CDR1 DFQATT and CDR2 SNEGSKA (reference sequence). The CDR3 region has the DNA TGCAGTGCCCCGAGGCGGGGGGGAACAGATACGCAGTATTTT. Translated: CSAPRRGGTDTQYF.

The chain joins TRBV20-1 to TRBJ2-5, with D unclear. In germline, CDR1 is DFQATT, CDR2 SNEGSKA (reference sequence). The ends were cut back, 5 bases at V and 5 bases at J, with 9 bases in the middle. There are 11 residues in the CDR3. The CDR3 sequence: CSALPPETQYF. The CDR3 nucleotides are TGCAGTGCTTTACCCCCGGAGACCCAGTACTTC.

This clonotype was seen a few times. The rearrangement links TRBV6-5 to TRBJ1-1; D possibly corresponds to TRBD1 (6 bases). The germline V and J ends were trimmed by 4 bases and 9 bases, with 12 bases remaining between them. The CDR3 length is 12 residues. Germline lookup yields CDR1 MNHEY and CDR2 SVGAGI. DNA of the CDR3: TGTGCCAGCAGTTTCGGGACATCACAAGCTTTCTTT. Encoded protein: CASSFGTSQAFF.